The T cell receptor beta chain under discussion was sequenced for a study of cytomegalovirus exposure and HLA in healthy donors. Study conclusions and caveats: It was found in a later analysis that first-cohort TCR clusters tended to co-occur in the 100 to 150 validation repertoires.

Using immunoSEQ multiplex PCR, the repertoire was profiled, and TCRdb retains in-frame clones only, with some absent. The sample records around 300,000 clones, around 86% being singletons. Trimming took off 1 base at V and 0 bases at J, with 8 bases between the two ends. This CDR3 is built from 15 residues. The germline CDR1 and CDR2 sequences are SGHRS and YFSETQ. Remarks on this clone: Its specificity is unknown.

Input material: PBMCs. The rearrangement links TRBV5-1 to TRBJ1-3; D uncertain. The sequence was collected from a woman aged 18-30 years in good health and CMV-seronegative. This chain's CDR3 is CASSLSPGSGNTIYF. DNA for the CDR3: TGCGCCAGCAGCTTGTCCCCGGGCTCTGGAAACACCATATATTTT.